The entry below describes one T cell receptor beta chain. Its antigen is unknown. This record comes from a study of OX40 agonist ivuxolimab in advanced cancers. Overall study context: At around 81% male, the cohort had a mean age of around 56 years, ranging from about 20 to 80. Approximately 40% of patients had received prior checkpoint inhibitor therapy. One patient with hepatocellular carcinoma and two with cutaneous melanoma, three in all, had partial responses. Findings and limits, study-wide: Mean expanded clone counts were higher in CD8+ than CD4+ T cells.

Profiled with immunoSEQ multiplex PCR; TCRdb holds only in-frame clones, not every one. The sample has tens of thousands of clones, about 87% seen once. The source of this sequence is an adult with an advanced solid tumor such as melanoma, head and neck, liver or kidney cancer. Material: CD4+ or CD8+ T cells sorted from blood, obtained in a trial of the OX40 agonist ivuxolimab.

In nucleotides, the CDR3 is TGCGCCAGCAGCCAAGATCGGGACCTGAGCTCCTACGAGCAGTACTTC. It encodes CASSQDRDLSSYEQYF. The chain joins TRBV4-1 to TRBJ2-7; D could derive from TRBD1 or TRBD2 (5 bases each). The CDR3 has 16 amino acids. Trimming shortened V by 0 bases and J by 0 bases, and 12 bases separated the two germline ends. Germline loops: CDR1 MGHRA, CDR2 YSYEKL.